These 8 T cell receptor beta chains were sequenced from one sample in a study of low-dose radiotherapy and immunotherapy resistance in tumors. The time point here: before trial treatment. Gene-specific TRAV and TRBV primers were used for first-strand cDNA, covering alpha and beta chains. With a constant-region primer and a V-primer adapter, TCRs were subjected to roughly 20 PCR cycles of amplification. TCRdb re-called the reads through MiXCR, storing one row per CDR3 protein. The profile shows tens of thousands of distinct CDR3 sequences, approximately 26% of them singletons. Here the sequenced sample was PBMCs, taken before treatment. The receptors shown here come from a male donor with rectosigmoid adenocarcinoma.

This clonotype rates as medium-sized. This rearrangement joins TRBV28 to TRBJ2-5, with TRBD2 as a possible D gene (6 bases). The CDR3 extends over 14 amino acids. CDR1 is MDHEN and CDR2 is SYDVKM in the germline V gene. V was trimmed by 2 bases and J by 0 bases, leaving 7 bases between them. The CDR3 spells CASSLAGHQETQYF. The CDR3 DNA is TGTGCCAGCAGTTTAGCGGGACACCAAGAGACCCAGTACTTC.

This clonotype was counted at least ten times. The chain links TRBV30 to TRBJ2-4, with TRBD2 identical over 8 bases. CDR3 length equals 18 residues. Germline CDR1 and CDR2: GTSNPN and SVGIG (reference sequence). V lost 0 bases, J lost 0 bases, and 10 bases stayed unmatched. CDR3 DNA sequence: TGTGCCTGGAGTGTCCCTTCAAGCGGGGGAATAGCCAAAAACATTCAGTACTTC. Translated: CAWSVPSSGGIAKNIQYF.

This clonotype was seen ten or more times. This chain uses TRBV5-6 with TRBJ2-7; 8 bases align to TRBD1. J was trimmed by 5 bases and V by 4 bases; bases with no gene match: 11. The V gene's germline CDR1 is SGHDT and CDR2 YYEEEE. The CDR3 runs 15 residues. For the CDR3, the DNA is TGTGCCAGCAGCGCCGGACAGGGCGAATGGAACGAGCAGTACTTC. Amino acid sequence: CASSAGQGEWNEQYF.

This clonotype was counted ten times or more. The CDR3 here is CASTTSRTGENTGELFF. The DNA for the CDR3 is TGTGCCAGCACCACCTCCAGGACAGGGGAGAACACCGGGGAGCTGTTTTTT. J is TRBJ2-2 and V is TRBV28, with TRBD1 identical over 9 bases. V was clipped by 7 bases and J by 1 base; unmatched bases: 10. The germline gives CDR1 MDHEN, CDR2 SYDVKM. This CDR3 is 17 amino acids long.

Details on this clonotype: It differs at one base from a far larger clone, so likely a read error. The J gene is TRBJ1-2, the V gene TRBV7-9; the D is unclear. The germline gives CDR1 SEHNR, CDR2 FQNEAQ (reference sequence). This CDR3 has 13 residues. V lost 4 bases to trimming and J lost 7 bases, with 13 bases between them. DNA of the CDR3: TGTGCCAGCAGCTCCCAATATGAGGTTGGCTACACCTTC. It codes for CASSSQYEVGYTF. The entire variable domain, with the rest obtained from reference TRBV7-9 and TRBJ1-2, is as follows: DTGVSQNPRHKITKRGQNVTFRCDPISEHNRLYWYRQTLGQGPEFLTYFQNEAQLEKSRLLSDRFSAERPKGSFSTLEIQRTEQGDSAMYLCASSSQYEVGYTFGSGTRLTVV.

This clonotype was seen at least ten times. This chain connects TRBV29-1 to TRBJ1-1; TRBD1 matches at 7 bases. The CDR3 runs 14 residues. V lost 5 bases to trimming and J lost 1 base; unmatched junction nucleotides: 7. Germline V CDR1 and CDR2: SQVTM, ANQGSEA. CDR3 DNA: TGCAGCGTTTCTGACAGGGCCCGGAACACTGAAGCTTTCTTT. It encodes CSVSDRARNTEAFF.

This clonotype appeared many times. The CDR3 DNA follows: TGTGCCAGCACCTCCTGGAAGGATACGCAGTATTTT. It specifies CASTSWKDTQYF. This rearrangement joins TRBV28 to TRBJ2-3; no definite D call. V was trimmed by 7 bases and J by 6 bases, leaving 11 bases between them. The CDR3 runs 12 residues. Germline V gives CDR1 MDHEN, CDR2 SYDVKM.

With respect to this clonotype: A far bigger clonotype differs at one base, so this is likely a read error. The chain links TRBV7-9 to TRBJ1-5; perhaps TRBD1 as D (5 bases). V lost 1 base and J lost 2, with 15 bases in between. CDR1 SEHNR and CDR2 FQNEAQ come from the germline V gene (reference sequence). This CDR3 comprises 17 residues. This chain's CDR3 is CASSLEGQGQGNQPQHF. The CDR3 DNA reads TGTGCCAGCAGCTTAGAGGGGCAGGGCCAAGGCAATCAGCCCCAGCATTTT.